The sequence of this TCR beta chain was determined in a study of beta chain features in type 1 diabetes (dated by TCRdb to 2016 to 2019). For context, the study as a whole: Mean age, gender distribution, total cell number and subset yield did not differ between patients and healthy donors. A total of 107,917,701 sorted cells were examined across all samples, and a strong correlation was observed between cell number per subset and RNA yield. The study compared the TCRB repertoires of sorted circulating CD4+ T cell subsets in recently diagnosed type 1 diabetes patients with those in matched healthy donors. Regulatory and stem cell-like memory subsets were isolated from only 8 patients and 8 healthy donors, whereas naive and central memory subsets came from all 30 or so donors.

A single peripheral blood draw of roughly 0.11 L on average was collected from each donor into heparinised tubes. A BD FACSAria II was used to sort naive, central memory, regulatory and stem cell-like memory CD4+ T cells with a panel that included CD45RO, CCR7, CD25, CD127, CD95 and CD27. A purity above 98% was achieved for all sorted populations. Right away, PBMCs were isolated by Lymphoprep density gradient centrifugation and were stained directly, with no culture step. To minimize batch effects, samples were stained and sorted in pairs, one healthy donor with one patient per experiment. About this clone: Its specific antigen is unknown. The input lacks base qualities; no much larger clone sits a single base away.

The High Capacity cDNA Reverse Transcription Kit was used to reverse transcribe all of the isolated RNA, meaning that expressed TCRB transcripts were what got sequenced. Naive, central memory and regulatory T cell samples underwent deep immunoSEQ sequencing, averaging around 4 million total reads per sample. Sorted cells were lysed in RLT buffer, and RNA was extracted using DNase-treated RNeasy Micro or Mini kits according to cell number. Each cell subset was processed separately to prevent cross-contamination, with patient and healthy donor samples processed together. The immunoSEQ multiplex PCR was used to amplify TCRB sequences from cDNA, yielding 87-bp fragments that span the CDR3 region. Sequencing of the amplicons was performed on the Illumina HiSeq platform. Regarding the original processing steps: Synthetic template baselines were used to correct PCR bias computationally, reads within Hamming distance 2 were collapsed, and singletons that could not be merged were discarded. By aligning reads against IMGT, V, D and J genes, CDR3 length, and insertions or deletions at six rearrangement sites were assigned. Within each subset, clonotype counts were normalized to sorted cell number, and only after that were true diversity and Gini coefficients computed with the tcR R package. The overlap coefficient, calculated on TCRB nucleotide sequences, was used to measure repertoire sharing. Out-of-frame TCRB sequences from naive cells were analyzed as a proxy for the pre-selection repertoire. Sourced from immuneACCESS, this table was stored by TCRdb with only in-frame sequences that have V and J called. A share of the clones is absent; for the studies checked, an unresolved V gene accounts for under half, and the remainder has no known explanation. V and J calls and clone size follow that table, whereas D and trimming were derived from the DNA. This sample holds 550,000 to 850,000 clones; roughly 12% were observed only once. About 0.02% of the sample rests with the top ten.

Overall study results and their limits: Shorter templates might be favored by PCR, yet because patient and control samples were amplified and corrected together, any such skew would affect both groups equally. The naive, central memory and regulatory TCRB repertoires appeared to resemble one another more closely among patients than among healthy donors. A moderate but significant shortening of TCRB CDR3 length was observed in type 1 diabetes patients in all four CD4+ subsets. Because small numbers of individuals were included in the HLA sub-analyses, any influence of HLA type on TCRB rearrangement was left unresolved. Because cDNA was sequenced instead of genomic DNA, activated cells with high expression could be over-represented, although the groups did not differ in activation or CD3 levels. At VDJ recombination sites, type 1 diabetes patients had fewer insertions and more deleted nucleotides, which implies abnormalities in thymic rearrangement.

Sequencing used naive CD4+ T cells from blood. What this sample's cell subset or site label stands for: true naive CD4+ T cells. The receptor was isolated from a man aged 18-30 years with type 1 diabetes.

The DNA sequence reads TGCGCCAGCAGCGATGTCAGGGGCAATGAGCAGTTCTTC. Protein translation: CASSDVRGNEQFF. This chain joins TRBV5-1 to TRBJ2-1; the D region possibly corresponds to TRBD1 (6 bases align). Spanning cysteine to phenylalanine, the CDR3 consists of 13 amino acids. The CDR3 DNA has 39 bases and is translated from base 1. Via the germline V gene, CDR1 is SGHRS and CDR2 YFSETQ. The V and J ends are trimmed by 4 bases and 6 bases, leaving 11 bases between them.